The clone carrying this T cell receptor beta chain was seen a few times. What it recognizes is unknown. The data were taken from a study of cytomegalovirus exposure and HLA in healthy donors. Study at large: Of all 400 or so donors who were genotyped, 80% to 85% belonged to the Caucasian-associated ancestry cluster. The study, taken as a whole, reports: Researchers reportedly found TCR beta sequences accurately predicted most subjects' HLA-A and HLA-B alleles.

PCR was performed using 60 Vbeta and 13 Jbeta primers. TCRdb keeps only in-frame clones here, not all; method: immunoSEQ multiplex PCR. The repertoire holds roughly 120,000 clones, with 81% as singletons. The sequencing sample was made of PBMCs. The receptor was isolated from a woman aged 25 to 39 in good health and CMV-seronegative.

The CDR3: CASSERTASTDTQYF. The CDR3 region has the DNA TGTGCCAGCAGTGAACGGACAGCTAGCACAGATACGCAGTATTTT. V and J are TRBV6-1 and TRBJ2-3; TRBD1 might be the D (6 bases). The CDR3 extends over 15 amino acids. V lost 2 bases, J lost 0 bases, and 9 bases lay in between. Looked up from germline, CDR1 is MNHNS and CDR2 is SASEGT.